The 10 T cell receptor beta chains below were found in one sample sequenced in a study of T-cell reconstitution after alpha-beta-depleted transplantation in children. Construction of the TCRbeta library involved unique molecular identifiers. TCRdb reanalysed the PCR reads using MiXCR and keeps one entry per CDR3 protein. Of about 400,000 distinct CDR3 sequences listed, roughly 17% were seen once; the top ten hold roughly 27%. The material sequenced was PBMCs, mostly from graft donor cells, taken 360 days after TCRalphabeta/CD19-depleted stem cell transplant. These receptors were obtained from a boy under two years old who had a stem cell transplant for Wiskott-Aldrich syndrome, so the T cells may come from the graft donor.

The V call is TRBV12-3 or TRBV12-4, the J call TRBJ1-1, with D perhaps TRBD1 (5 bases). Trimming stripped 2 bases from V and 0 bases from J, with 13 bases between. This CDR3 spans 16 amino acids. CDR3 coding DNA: TGTGCCAGCAGTTTAAAGACAGCCCCCATGAACACTGAAGCTTTCTTT. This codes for CASSLKTAPMNTEAFF.

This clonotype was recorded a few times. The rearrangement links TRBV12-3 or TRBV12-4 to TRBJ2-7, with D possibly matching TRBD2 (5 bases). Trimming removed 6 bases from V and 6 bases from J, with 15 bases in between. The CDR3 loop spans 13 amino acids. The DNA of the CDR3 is TGTGCCAGCAGAATAGGTGCTGGGAGCGAGCAGTACTTC. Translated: CASRIGAGSEQYF.

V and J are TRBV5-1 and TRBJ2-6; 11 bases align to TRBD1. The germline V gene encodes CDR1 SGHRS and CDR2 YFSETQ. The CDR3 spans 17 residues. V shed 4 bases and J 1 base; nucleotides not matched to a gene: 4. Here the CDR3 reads CASSPGQGGSGANVLTF. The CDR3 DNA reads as TGCGCCAGCAGCCCGGGACAGGGGGGGTCTGGGGCCAACGTCCTGACTTTC.

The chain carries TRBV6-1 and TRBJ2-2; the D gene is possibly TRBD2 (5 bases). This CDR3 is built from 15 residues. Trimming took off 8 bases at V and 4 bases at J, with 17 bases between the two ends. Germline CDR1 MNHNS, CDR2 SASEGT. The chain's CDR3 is CASRGFRAITGELFF. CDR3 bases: TGTGCCAGCCGAGGGTTTCGAGCTATCACCGGGGAGCTGTTTTTT.

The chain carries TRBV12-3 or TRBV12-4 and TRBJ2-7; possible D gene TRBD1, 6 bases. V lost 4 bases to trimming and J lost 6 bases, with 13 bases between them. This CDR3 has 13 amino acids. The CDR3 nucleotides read TGTGCCAGCAGTTCCCCAACAGGGTTCGAGCAGTACTTC. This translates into CASSSPTGFEQYF.

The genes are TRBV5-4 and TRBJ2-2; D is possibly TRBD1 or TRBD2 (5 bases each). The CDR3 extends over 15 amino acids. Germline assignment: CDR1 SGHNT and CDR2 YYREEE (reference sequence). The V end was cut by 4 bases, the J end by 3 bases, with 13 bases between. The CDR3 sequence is CASSRAGTYTGELFF. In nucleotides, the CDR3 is TGTGCCAGCAGCAGGGCCGGGACCTACACCGGGGAGCTGTTTTTT. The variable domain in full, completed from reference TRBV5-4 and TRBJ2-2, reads ETGVTQSPTHLIKTRGQQVTLRCSSQSGHNTVSWYQQALGQGPQFIFQYYREEENGRGNFPPRFSGLQFPNYSSELNVNALELDDSALYLCASSRAGTYTGELFFGEGSRLTVL.

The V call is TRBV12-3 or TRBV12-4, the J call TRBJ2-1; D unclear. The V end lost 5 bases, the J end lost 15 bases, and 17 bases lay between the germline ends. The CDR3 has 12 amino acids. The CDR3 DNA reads TGTGCCAGCAGTCCACGGGCTTCCTTACGGTTCTTC. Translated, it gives CASSPRASLRFF.

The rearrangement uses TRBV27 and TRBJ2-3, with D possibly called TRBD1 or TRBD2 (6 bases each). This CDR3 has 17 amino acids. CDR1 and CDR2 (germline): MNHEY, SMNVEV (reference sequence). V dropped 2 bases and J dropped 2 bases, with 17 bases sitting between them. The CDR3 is CASSLAKLAGVTDTQYF. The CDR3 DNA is TGTGCCAGCAGTTTAGCGAAACTAGCAGGGGTCACAGATACGCAGTATTTT.

The CDR3 reads CASSPGPFSNQPQHF. The CDR3 DNA reads TGCGCCAGCAGCCCGGGCCCCTTTAGCAATCAGCCCCAGCATTTT. V is TRBV5-1 and J is TRBJ1-5, with D unclear. The V gene's germline CDR1 is SGHRS and CDR2 YFSETQ. The CDR3 contains 15 residues. Trimming pared 4 bases from V and 0 bases from J, leaving 11 bases between.

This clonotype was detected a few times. The chain's CDR3 is CASSETGGASADTQYF. The CDR3, as DNA: TGCGCCAGCAGTGAGACCGGGGGGGCCTCGGCAGATACGCAGTATTTT. The chain links TRBV10-2 to TRBJ2-3; TRBD2 aligns across 8 bases. V gave up 2 bases and J gave up 4 bases; unmatched junction bases: 8. This CDR3 comprises 16 residues. Germline CDR1 WSHSY, CDR2 SAAADI.